The clone carrying this T cell receptor (beta chain) was recorded a few times. The antigen is not known. A much larger clone differs from this one at a single base, so this may be a read error. The CDR3 covers 18 residues. Germline V lookup: CDR1 MNHGY, CDR2 SAAAGT. The V segment lost 0 bases and the J segment 3 bases; nucleotides outside the gene matches: 10. This sample was included in a study of T cells in Graves' hyperthyroidism and ophthalmopathy. The overall study: Peripheral blood was acquired at first diagnosis, ahead of any therapy whatsoever.

Used for diagnoses were clinical symptoms, serum thyroxine and TRAb, thyroid ultrasound and orbital computed tomography. RNA transcripts were the template for amplifying TCR beta CDR3 regions. HTBI primers were the set used in a first-round RT-PCR of the TCR CDR3. Each CDR3 protein gets one entry after TCRdb re-called the multiplex PCR reads with MiXCR. This table has some 500,000 distinct CDR3 sequences, about 15% appearing once. Study observations and caveats: Ophthalmopathy was identified by the model a median approximately 6.9 months ahead of onset. In the blood, most expanded thyroid clonotypes above 0.001 appeared as well.

This clonotype was obtained from a woman aged 18-29 years with Graves' hyperthyroidism. What was sequenced was blood. The rearrangement links TRBV6-8 to TRBJ2-7, with 11 bases identical to TRBD2. CDR3 sequence (DNA): TGTGCCAGCAGTTACTCGATAACAGGGACTAGCGGACTCTACGAGCAGTACGTC. Encoded protein: CASSYSITGTSGLYEQYV.